This T cell receptor (beta chain) originates from a study of CD8 T cells in Susac syndrome. TEMRA cells were FACS-enriched, unlike CD8+ and CD4+ T cells, which were negatively isolated. Reverse transcription of roughly 0.5 to 1 ug RNA used random hexamers. Amplification of TCR beta CDR3 was carried out by immunoSEQ multiplex PCR, which covered 54 Vbeta and 13 Jbeta segments. MiXCR, run by TCRdb on the immunoSEQ multiplex PCR reads, gives a single entry per CDR3 protein. The repertoire holds 150,000 to 180,000 distinct CDR3 sequences, with over 85% as singletons. V lost 4 bases and J 9 bases, leaving 19 bases between the germline ends. There are 13 residues in the CDR3. Germline values: CDR1 SQVTM, CDR2 ANQGSEA.

The sample taken for sequencing was CD8+ T cells from PBMCs. The source of this sequence is a human donor with multiple sclerosis. V and J are TRBV29-1 and TRBJ2-7, with no clear D. In DNA, the CDR3 is TGCAGCGTTGGAGGAAGGGCGGATGCTGGGCAGTACTTC. Its translation is CSVGGRADAGQYF.